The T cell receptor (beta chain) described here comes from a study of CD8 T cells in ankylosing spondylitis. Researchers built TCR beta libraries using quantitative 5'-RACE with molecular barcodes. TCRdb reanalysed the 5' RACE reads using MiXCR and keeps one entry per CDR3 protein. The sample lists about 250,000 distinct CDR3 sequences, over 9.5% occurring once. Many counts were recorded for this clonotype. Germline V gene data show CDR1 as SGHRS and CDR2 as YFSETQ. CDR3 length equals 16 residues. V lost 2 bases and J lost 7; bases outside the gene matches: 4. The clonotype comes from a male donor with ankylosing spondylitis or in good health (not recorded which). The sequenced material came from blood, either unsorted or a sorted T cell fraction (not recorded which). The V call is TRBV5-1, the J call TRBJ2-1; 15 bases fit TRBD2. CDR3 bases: TGCGCCAGCAGCTTTGGGACTAGCGGGGGGAAGAATGAGCAGTTCTTC. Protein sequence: CASSFGTSGGKNEQFF.